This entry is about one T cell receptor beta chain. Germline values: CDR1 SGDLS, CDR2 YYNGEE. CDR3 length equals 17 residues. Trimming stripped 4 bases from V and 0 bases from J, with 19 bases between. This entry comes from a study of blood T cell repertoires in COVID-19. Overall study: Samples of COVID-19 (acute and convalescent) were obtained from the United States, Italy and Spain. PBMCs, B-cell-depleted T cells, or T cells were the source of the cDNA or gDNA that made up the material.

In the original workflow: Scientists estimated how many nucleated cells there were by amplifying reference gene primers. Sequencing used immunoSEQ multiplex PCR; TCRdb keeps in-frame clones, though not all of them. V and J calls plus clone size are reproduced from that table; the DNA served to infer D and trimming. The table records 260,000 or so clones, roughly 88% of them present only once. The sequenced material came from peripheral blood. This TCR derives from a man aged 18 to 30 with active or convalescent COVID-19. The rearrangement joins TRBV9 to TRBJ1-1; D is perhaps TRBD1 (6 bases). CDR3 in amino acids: CASSSWDGTIMNTEAFF. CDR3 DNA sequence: TGTGCCAGCAGCTCCTGGGACGGGACAATTATGAACACTGAAGCTTTCTTT. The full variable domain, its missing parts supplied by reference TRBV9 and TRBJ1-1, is DSGVTQTPKHLITATGQRVTLRCSPRSGDLSVYWYQQSLDQGLQFLIQYYNGEERAKGNILERFSAQQFPDLHSELNLSSLELGDSALYFCASSSWDGTIMNTEAFFGQGTRLTVV.